The clone carrying this T cell receptor (beta chain) was seen a handful of times. These data originate in a study of regulatory T cells in long-lasting Graves disease. Study-level information: Duration of antithyroid drug therapy among newly diagnosed Graves' patients was under 3 months.

Described time point: newly diagnosed GD, antithyroid drugs for less than 3 months. PBMCs provided the RNA from which the TCR library was made. HTBI primers from iRepertoire and Arm-PCR of CDR3 regions yielded the TCR beta libraries. Using its own MiXCR run on the multiplex PCR reads, TCRdb lists one record per CDR3 protein. This sample has about 540,000 distinct CDR3 sequences, with less than 15% found just once. V trimming: 4 bases; J trimming: 13 bases; junction bases outside the gene matches: 6. Germline V gives CDR1 SGHRS, CDR2 YFSETQ. The CDR3 runs to 11 residues. A further study also used this sample, focusing on T cells in Graves' hyperthyroidism and ophthalmopathy. From that study: Any patient presenting with uncontrolled infection, other autoimmune disease, pregnancy or lactation was left out. Most expanded thyroid clonotypes above 0.001 also appeared in blood. Ophthalmopathy and stable hyperthyroidism were separated by a 13 V-J model.

This clonotype was sampled from a man in his thirties or forties with Graves disease. The chain uses TRBV5-1 and TRBJ2-5; 8 nucleotides agree with TRBD1. Sequenced here: peripheral blood mononuclear cells (PBMCs), sampled at new diagnosis, from a patient treated with antithyroid drugs. This CDR3 is CASSPDRGLYF. In DNA form, the CDR3 reads TGCGCCAGCAGCCCCGACAGGGGATTGTACTTC. Drawing the rest from reference TRBV5-1 and TRBJ2-5, the complete variable domain is KAGVTQTPRYLIKTRGQQVTLSCSPISGHRSVSWYQQTPGQGLQFLFEYFSETQRNKGNFPGRFSGRQFSNSRSEMNVSTLELGDSALYLCASSPDRGLYFGPGTRLLVL.